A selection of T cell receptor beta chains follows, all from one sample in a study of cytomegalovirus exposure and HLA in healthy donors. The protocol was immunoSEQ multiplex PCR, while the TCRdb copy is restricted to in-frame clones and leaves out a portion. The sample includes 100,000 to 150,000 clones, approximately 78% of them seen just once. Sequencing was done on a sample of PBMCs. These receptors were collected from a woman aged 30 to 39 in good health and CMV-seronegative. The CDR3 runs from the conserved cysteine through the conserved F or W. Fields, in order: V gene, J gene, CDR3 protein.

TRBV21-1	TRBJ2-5	CASGGEWQETQYF
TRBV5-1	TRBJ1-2	CASSSGQTRYTF
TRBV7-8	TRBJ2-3	CASSFLAGAATDTQYF
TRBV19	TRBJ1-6	CASRETGNFNSPLHF
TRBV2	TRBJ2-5	CASRLAGGTGETQYF
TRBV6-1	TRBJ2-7	CASSASRGTYEQYF
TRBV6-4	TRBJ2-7	CASSDDGTAPARIYEQYF
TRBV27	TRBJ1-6	CASSLSQGLYSPLHF
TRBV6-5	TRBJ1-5	CASSYDHGGPQHF
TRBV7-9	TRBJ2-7	CASSWGGLGGNEQYF
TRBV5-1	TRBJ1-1	CASSLVSGTSTEAFF
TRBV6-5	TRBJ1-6	CASSYNGQPSNSPLHF
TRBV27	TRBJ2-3	CASSLVPGQGTDTQYF
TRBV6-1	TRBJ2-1	CASSEELAGGLVNEQFF
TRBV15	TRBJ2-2	CATSRAGGTGELFF
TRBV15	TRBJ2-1	CATSSRQGRVNEQFF
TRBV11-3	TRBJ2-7	CASSSKQGPFSEQYF
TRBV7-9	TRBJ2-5	CASSLALASETQYF
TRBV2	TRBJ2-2	CASSVRSGELFF
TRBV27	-	CASSLGLAYEQYF
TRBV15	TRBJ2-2	CATSRTGEGTGELFF
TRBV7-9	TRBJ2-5	CASSSDRERLETQYF
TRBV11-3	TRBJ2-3	CASAGRADTQYF
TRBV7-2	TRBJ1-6	CASSFPRGDSPLHF
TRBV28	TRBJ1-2	CASSLETGGYTF
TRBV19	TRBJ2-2	CASTIGVNTGELFF
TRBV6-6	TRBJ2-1	CASSTGGRGVGNEQFF
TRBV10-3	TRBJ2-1	CAISDGQGANNEQFF
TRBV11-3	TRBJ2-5	CASSLEGLAGDQETQYF
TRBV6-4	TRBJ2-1	CASSDPTSGEHNEQFF
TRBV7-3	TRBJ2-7	CASSQGGLGVLEQYF
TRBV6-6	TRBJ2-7	CASSLAGQQYF
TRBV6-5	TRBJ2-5	CASSYRTGEETQYF
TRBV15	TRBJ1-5	CATSREARGRVNQPQHF
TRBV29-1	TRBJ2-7	CSVVTLDREHEQYF
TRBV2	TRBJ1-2	CASLRDRGNYGYTF
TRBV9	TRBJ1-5	CASSAEGRKANQPQHF
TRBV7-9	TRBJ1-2	CASSLTGSDGYTF
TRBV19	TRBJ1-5	CASSIQTGSNQPQHF
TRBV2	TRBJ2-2	CASTDPQGTGDTGELFF
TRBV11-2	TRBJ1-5	CASSLDGTGTGANQPQHF
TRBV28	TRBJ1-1	CASSPGQGTEAFF
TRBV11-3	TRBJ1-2	CASSPGRDREGYTF
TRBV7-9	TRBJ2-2	CASSLRRTPNTGELFF
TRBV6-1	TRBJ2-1	CASSSAGTGYNEQFF
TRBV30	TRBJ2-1	CAWTSSGRAWDEQFF
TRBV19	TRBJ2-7	CASSRSGPSYEQYF
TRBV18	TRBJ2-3	CASSPRIGGSTDTQYF
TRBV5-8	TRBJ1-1	CASSRDRGNTEAFF
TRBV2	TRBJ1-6	CASSPGLVNSPLHF
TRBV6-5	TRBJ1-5	CASKRLGGDQPQHF
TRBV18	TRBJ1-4	CASSPITGPDEKLFF
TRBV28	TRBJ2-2	CASSLATRSGELFF
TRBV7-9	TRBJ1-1	CASSLGIMNTEAFF
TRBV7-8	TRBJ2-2	CASSLTRLTGELFF
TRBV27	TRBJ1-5	CASSRTGGSYQPQHF